This is a list of T cell receptor beta chains from one sample in a study of shared clonotypes between healthy human individuals. Method: immunoSEQ multiplex PCR; TCRdb's copy keeps in-frame clones and lacks some. The repertoire has roughly 700,000 clones, over 65% of them found once; the top ten carry approximately 1.6%. Sequencing was carried out using memory CD4+ T cells sorted from blood. These receptors originate from a woman aged 25 to 39 in good health. CDR3s include the opening cysteine and the closing phenylalanine or tryptophan. The D gene is left open where the match is weak.

d_call	v_call	j_call	cdr3_nt	cdr3_aa
NA	TRBV21-1	TRBJ2-7	TGTGCCATCAACCTAGGAGAGCAGTACTTC	CAINLGEQYF
NA	TRBV5-4	TRBJ2-7	TGTGCCAGCAGCTTGGTGCATACCTACGAGCAGTACTTC	CASSLVHTYEQYF
TRBD1	TRBV10-3	TRBJ2-7	TGTGCCATCAGCGGACAGGGGGCCCACGAGCAGTACTTC	CAISGQGAHEQYF
TRBD1	TRBV29-1	TRBJ1-5	TGCAGCGTTGCCGGGACAGGGACGGGCAATCAGCCCCAGCATTTT	CSVAGTGTGNQPQHF
NA	TRBV7-2	TRBJ2-5	TGTGCCAGCAGCTTAGACGCGCTTAGCGGAGGGCAGACCCAGTACTTC	CASSLDALSGGQTQYF
NA	TRBV15	TRBJ2-3	TGTGCCACCAGCAGACAGGCGGATACGCAGTATTTT	CATSRQADTQYF
NA	TRBV30	TRBJ2-3	TGTGCCTGGAGTGTACGAGGCAGCACAGATACGCAGTATTTT	CAWSVRGSTDTQYF
NA	TRBV6-5	TRBJ1-1	TGTGCCAGCAGTTCTAACAGCGGGGAGACTGAAGCTTTCTTT	CASSSNSGETEAFF
NA	TRBV28	TRBJ1-1	TGTGCCAGCAGCAATTCAGCGAACACTGAAGCTTTCTTT	CASSNSANTEAFF
TRBD2	TRBV28	TRBJ2-7	TGTGCCAGCAGTCTGGGGGGACTAGCGTATTCCTACGAGCAGTACTTC	CASSLGGLAYSYEQYF
TRBD1	TRBV27	TRBJ1-1	TGTGCCAGCAGTTTGGCAGGGGGCACTGAAGCTTTCTTT	CASSLAGGTEAFF
NA	TRBV25-1	TRBJ2-2	TGTGCCAGCAGTGATCCAGGGGAGAACACCGGGGAGCTGTTTTTT	CASSDPGENTGELFF
TRBD1	TRBV4-1	TRBJ2-5	TGCGCCAGCAGCCAGCCCGACAGGGACGTAGAGACCCAGTACTTC	CASSQPDRDVETQYF
NA	TRBV6-5	TRBJ2-3	TGTGCCAGCAGTTACACTGGGAAGGGGGGTACGCAGTATTTT	CASSYTGKGGTQYF